Detailed here is one TCR beta chain. Trimming at V came to 4 bases and at J to 8 bases, leaving 5 bases not matched to a gene. The CDR3 consists of 14 residues. Germline-derived CDR1 and CDR2 are SEHNR and FQNEAQ (reference sequence). This entry comes from a study of blood T cell repertoires in COVID-19. The table came from immunoSEQ multiplex PCR; TCRdb's copy has only in-frame clones and leaves some out. Among 100,000 to 150,000 clones listed, approximately 85% were seen once. The sequenced material came from peripheral blood. The sequence derives from an elderly woman with COVID-19, enrolled during active disease. The chain has TRBV7-9 and TRBJ1-6; 7 bases fit TRBD1. Here the CDR3 DNA reads TGTGCCAGCAGCTCGGGACAGTGGGATTCACCCCTCCACTTT. Protein: CASSSGQWDSPLHF.